Sequencing of this T cell receptor beta chain was carried out in a study of response to subunit inactivated influenza vaccine. TCRdb analysed the RT-PCR reads with MiXCR anew, one entry per CDR3 protein. The sample holds about 540,000 distinct CDR3 sequences, 20% to 25% seen once. Germline loops: CDR1 ENHRY, CDR2 SYGVKD. CDR3 length: 12 residues. The V and J ends lost 8 bases and 8 bases, in that order; junction bases with no gene match: 0. The same specimen was also included in a second study, on T cells expressing NK-cell markers. That study adds: Beta-chain TCR cDNA was generated via 5'RACE template switching with UMIs.

Sequencing used CD4+ T cells sorted from PBMCs, obtained roughly 13 days after vaccination. The chain employs TRBV10-3 and TRBJ1-6; 10 bases agree with TRBD1. The source of this sequence is a man between 50 and 59 years old who received an inactivated influenza vaccine. The CDR3 sequence: CAIGTGDSPLHF. The CDR3 region has the DNA TGTGCCATCGGGACAGGGGATTCACCCCTCCACTTT.